One sample yielded the 8 T cell receptor beta chains listed below, sequenced in a study of Ad26.COV2.S vaccination and SARS-CoV-2 variants. Treatment indicated: about 20 received Ad26.COV2.S at low or high dose, single or two shots; five or six received placebo; per-sample allocation not given. Following the first vaccine or placebo injection, samples were taken on day 63. Repertoires were generated with immunoSEQ multiplex PCR, while TCRdb's copy carries only in-frame clones and drops some. Of around 450,000 clones in the sample, approximately 90% are singletons; the top ten hold about 1.5%. The sequenced sample was peripheral blood, obtained in a trial of Ad26.COV2.S vaccine versus placebo. Receptors originate from a person aged 18 to 65 who received the Ad26.COV2.S COVID-19 vaccine or a placebo.

The CDR3 region has the DNA TGTGCCAGCAGCTTTAGAAGAGGACTAGCGGGACGGGTTTACAATGAGCAGTTCTTC. This codes for CASSFRRGLAGRVYNEQFF. The genes are TRBV7-6 and TRBJ2-1; TRBD2 matches at 12 bases. J lost 4 bases, V lost 3 bases, and 13 bases had no gene match. The CDR3 runs 19 residues. Germline V gene lookup returns CDR1 SGHVS and CDR2 FNYEAQ.

The chain uses TRBV7-3 and TRBJ2-1; 13 bases are shared with TRBD2. The ends lost 6 bases at V and 8 bases at J; junction bases unmatched: 4. This CDR3 has 14 residues. In germline, CDR1 is SGHTA, CDR2 FQGTGA. Here the CDR3 DNA reads TGTGCCAGCAGGAGACTAGCGGGAGGTGATGAGCAGTTCTTC. It yields the protein CASRRLAGGDEQFF.

This chain joins TRBV5-4 and TRBJ1-2; no firm D call. The germline gives CDR1 SGHNT, CDR2 YYREEE (reference sequence). V was pared by 7 bases and J by 7 bases, with 14 bases between. The CDR3 runs to 12 residues. The CDR3 DNA is TGTGCCAGCGTGGCCGAGGGCGGTGGCTACACCTTC. It yields the protein CASVAEGGGYTF.

This chain links TRBV9 with TRBJ1-2; no definite D call. CDR1 SGDLS and CDR2 YYNGEE come from the germline V gene. Trimming removed 0 bases from V and 4 bases from J, with 13 bases in between. The CDR3 loop spans 15 amino acids. For the CDR3, the DNA is TGTGCCAGCAGCGTAGGGGGTAATGTGGCCTATGGCTACACCTTC. This gives the protein CASSVGGNVAYGYTF.

V is TRBV14 and J is TRBJ2-7, with 7 bases that match TRBD1. Trimming at V came to 3 bases and at J to 2 bases, leaving 10 bases not matched to a gene. Germline lookup yields CDR1 SGHDN and CDR2 FVKESK. CDR3 size: 16 residues. CDR3: CASSQRPGQQTYEQYF. CDR3 in DNA: TGTGCCAGCAGCCAGAGGCCGGGACAGCAGACCTACGAGCAGTACTTC.

The chain recombines TRBV4-1 with TRBJ2-3; D remains unclear. The germline V gene encodes CDR1 MGHRA and CDR2 YSYEKL. The V gene lost 4 bases and the J gene lost 5 bases, with 13 bases spanning the gap. The CDR3 has 14 amino acids. The CDR3 DNA is TGCGCCAGCAGCCTGTCGGCCGGTGGAGATACGCAGTATTTT. Amino acids: CASSLSAGGDTQYF.

This clone showed up just a few times. The V gene is TRBV15, the J gene TRBJ1-2; D gene unclear. The CDR3 is made up of 15 amino acids. Trimming cost V 3 bases and J 1 base, with 12 bases left between them. Germline lookup yields CDR1 LNHNV and CDR2 YYDKDF (reference sequence). The CDR3 DNA sequence: TGTGCCACCAGCAGCATGGGAGGGCTTAACTATGGCTACACCTTC. Translating it yields CATSSMGGLNYGYTF. Using reference TRBV15 and TRBJ1-2 for the parts outside the CDR3, the full variable domain is DAMVIQNPRYQVTQFGKPVTLSCSQTLNHNVMYWYQQKSSQAPKLLFHYYDKDFNNEADTPDNFQSRRPNTSFCFLDIRSPGLGDTAMYLCATSSMGGLNYGYTFGSGTRLTVV.

The rearrangement links TRBV29-1 to TRBJ1-1; 7 bases map to TRBD1. V lost 6 bases and J lost 1; bases outside the gene matches: 5. The germline V gene encodes CDR1 SQVTM and CDR2 ANQGSEA. CDR3 size: 13 residues. The CDR3 DNA is TGCAGCGTAACCGGGACAGCGAACACTGAAGCTTTCTTT. As protein: CSVTGTANTEAFF.